These 4 T cell receptor beta chains originate from one sample sequenced in a study of blood T cell repertoires in COVID-19. Repertoires were generated with immunoSEQ multiplex PCR, while TCRdb's copy carries only in-frame clones and drops some. The repertoire consists of 350,000 to 450,000 clones, with approximately 87% occurring once and the leading ten covering 2.3%. Sequencing input: peripheral blood. Receptors were obtained from a woman aged 55-69 years with COVID-19, enrolled during active disease.

The rearrangement links TRBV28 to TRBJ2-5; the match to TRBD2 covers 12 bases. This CDR3 is built from 15 residues. V gave up 6 bases and J gave up 4 bases; unmatched junction bases: 6. CDR1 MDHEN and CDR2 SYDVKM come from the germline V gene. The CDR3 sequence is CASRFGLAGSETQYF. Written as DNA, the CDR3 is TGTGCCAGCAGATTCGGACTAGCGGGGTCAGAGACCCAGTACTTC.

The chain recombines TRBV19 with TRBJ2-5, with 8 bases that match TRBD1. The CDR3 runs to 15 residues. Germline CDR1 is LNHDA and CDR2 is SQIVND (reference sequence). V was pared by 3 bases and J by 3 bases, with 6 bases of the junction left unmatched. This CDR3 is CASSIAGGREETQYF. The CDR3 nucleotides read TGTGCCAGTAGTATTGCAGGGGGCAGAGAAGAGACCCAGTACTTC. The variable domain in full, with the rest retrieved from reference TRBV19 and TRBJ2-5, is DGGITQSPKYLFRKEGQNVTLSCEQNLNHDAMYWYRQDPGQGLRLIYYSQIVNDFQKGDIAEGYSVSREKKESFPLTVTSAQKNPTAFYLCASSIAGGREETQYFGPGTRLLVL.

The rearrangement joins TRBV9 to TRBJ2-7; D is perhaps TRBD2 (6 bases). The CDR3 spans 15 residues. The V end was cut by 4 bases, the J end by 2 bases, with 16 bases between. Germline V gene data show CDR1 as SGDLS and CDR2 as YYNGEE. The CDR3 coding sequence is TGTGCCAGCAGCCCAGACATCGGGGGAACCTACGAGCAGTACTTC. Amino acids: CASSPDIGGTYEQYF.

The J gene is TRBJ1-2, the V gene TRBV3-1 (or the pseudogene TRBV3-2); no reliable D call. V lost 1 base to trimming and J lost 6 bases, with 3 bases between them. CDR3 size: 11 residues. Germline V lookup: CDR1 LGHDT, CDR2 YNNKEL (reference sequence). The CDR3 sequence is CASSQGHGYTF. CDR3 DNA sequence: TGTGCCAGCAGCCAAGGGCATGGCTACACCTTC.